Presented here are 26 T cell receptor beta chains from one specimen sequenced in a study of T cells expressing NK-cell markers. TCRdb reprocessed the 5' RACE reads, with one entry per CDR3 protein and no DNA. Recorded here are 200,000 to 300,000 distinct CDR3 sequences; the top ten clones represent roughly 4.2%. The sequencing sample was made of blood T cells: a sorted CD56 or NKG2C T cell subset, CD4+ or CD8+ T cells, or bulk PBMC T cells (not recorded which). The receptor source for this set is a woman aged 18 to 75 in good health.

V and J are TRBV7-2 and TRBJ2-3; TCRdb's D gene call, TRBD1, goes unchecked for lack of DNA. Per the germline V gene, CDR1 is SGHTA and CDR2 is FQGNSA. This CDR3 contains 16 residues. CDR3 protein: CASSLMEGGGADTQYF.

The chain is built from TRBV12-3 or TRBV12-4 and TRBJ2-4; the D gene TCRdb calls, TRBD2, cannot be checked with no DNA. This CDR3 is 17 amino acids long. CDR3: CASSSAGGSYAKNIQYF.

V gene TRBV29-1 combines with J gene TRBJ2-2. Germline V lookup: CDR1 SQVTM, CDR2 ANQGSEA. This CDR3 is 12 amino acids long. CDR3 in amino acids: CSVGYVAGELFF.

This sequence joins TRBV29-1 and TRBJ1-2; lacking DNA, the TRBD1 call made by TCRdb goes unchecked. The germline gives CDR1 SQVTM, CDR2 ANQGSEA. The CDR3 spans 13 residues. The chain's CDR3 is CSVTGGVESSYTF.

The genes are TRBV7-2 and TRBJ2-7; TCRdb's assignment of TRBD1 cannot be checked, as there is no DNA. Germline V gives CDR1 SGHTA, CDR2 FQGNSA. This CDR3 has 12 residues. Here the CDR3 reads CASSPVPYEQYF.

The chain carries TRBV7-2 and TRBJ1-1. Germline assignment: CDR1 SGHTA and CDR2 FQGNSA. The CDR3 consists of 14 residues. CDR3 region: CASSLDGRDTEAFF.

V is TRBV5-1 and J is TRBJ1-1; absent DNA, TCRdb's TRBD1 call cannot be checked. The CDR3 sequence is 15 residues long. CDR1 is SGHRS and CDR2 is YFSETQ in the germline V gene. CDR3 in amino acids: CASSLFWGSDTEAFF.

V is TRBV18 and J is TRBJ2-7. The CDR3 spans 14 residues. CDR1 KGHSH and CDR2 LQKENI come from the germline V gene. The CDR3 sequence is CASSPVGSSYEQYF.

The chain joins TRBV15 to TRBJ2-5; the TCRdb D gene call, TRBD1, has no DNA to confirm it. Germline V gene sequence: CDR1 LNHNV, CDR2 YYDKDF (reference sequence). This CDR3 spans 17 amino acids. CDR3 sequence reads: CATSGTDRGLFQETQYF. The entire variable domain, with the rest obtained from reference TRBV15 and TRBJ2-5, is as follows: DAMVIQNPRYQVTQFGKPVTLSCSQTLNHNVMYWYQQKSSQAPKLLFHYYDKDFNNEADTPDNFQSRRPNTSFCFLDIRSPGLGDTAMYLCATSGTDRGLFQETQYFGPGTRLLVL.

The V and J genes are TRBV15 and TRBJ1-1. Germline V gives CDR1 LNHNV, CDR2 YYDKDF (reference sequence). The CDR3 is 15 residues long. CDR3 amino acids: CATSRLRTGNTEAFF.

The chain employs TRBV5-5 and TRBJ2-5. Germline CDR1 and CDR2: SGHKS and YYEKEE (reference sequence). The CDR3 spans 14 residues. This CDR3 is CASSLAPGQETQYF.

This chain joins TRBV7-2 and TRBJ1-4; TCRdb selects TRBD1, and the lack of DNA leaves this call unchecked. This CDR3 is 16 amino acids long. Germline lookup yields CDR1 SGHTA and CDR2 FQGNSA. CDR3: CASSLSKGGANEKLFF.

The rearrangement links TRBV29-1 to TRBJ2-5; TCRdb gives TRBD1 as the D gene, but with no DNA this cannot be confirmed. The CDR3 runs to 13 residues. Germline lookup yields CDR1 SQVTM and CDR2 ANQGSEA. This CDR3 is CSVAWTAQETQYF.

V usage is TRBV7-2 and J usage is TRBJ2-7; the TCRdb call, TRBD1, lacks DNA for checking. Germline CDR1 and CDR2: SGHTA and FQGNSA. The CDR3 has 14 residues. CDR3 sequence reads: CASSLGTDFYEQYF.

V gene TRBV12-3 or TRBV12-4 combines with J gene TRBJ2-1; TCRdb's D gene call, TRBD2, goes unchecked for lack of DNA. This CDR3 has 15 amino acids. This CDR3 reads CASSLLGSGYNEQFF.

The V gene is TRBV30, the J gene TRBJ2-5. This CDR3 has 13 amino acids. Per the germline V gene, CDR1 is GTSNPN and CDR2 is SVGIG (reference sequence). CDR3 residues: CAWSVGSPETQYF.

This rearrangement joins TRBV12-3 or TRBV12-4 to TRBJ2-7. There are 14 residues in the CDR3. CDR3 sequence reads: CASSLWGTSYEQYF.

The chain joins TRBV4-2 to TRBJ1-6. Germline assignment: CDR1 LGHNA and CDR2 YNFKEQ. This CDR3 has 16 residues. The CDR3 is CASSQEGSSYNSPLHF.

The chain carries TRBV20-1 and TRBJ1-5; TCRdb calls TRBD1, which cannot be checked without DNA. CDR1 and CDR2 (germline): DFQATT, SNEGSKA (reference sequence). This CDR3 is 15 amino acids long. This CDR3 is CSARRSGDGNQPQHF.

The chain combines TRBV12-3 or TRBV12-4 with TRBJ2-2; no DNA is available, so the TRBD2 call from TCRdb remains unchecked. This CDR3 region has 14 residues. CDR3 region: CASSSRGLALELFF.

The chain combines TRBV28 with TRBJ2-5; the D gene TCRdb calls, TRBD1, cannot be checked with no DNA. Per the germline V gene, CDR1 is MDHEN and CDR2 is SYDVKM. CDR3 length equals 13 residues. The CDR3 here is CASSSGAEETQYF.

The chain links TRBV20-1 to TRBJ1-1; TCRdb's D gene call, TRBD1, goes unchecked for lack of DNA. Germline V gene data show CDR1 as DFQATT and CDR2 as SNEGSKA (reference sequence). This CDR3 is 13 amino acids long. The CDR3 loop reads CSAQGPMNTEAFF.

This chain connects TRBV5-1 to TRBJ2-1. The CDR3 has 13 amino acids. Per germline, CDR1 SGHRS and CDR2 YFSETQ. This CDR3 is CASSSNPGQMQFF.

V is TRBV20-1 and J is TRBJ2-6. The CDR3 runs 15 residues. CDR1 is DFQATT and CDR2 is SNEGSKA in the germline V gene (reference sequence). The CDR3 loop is CSARIQASGANVLTF.

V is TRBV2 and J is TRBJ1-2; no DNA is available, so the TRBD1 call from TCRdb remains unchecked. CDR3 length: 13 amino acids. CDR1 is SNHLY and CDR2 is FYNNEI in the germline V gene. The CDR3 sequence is CASSLQGDYGYTF.

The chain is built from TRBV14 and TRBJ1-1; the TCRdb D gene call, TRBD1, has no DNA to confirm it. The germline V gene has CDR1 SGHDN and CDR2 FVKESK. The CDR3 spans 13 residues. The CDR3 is CASSKQGLTEAFF.